This entry is about one T cell receptor (beta chain). Its antigen is currently unknown. This sample was taken from a study of Ad26.COV2.S vaccination and SARS-CoV-2 variants. Study overall: The trial was COV1001 and the donor's arm was Ad26.COV2.S.

Germline V lookup: CDR1 GTSNPN, CDR2 SVGIG (reference sequence). CDR3 length equals 11 residues. Trimming shortened V by 1 base and J by 2 bases, and 3 bases separated the two germline ends. Treatment specified: about 20 received Ad26.COV2.S at low or high dose, single or two shots; 5 received placebo; per-sample allocation not given. Samples analyzed were those drawn on day 63 after the first vaccine or placebo injection. The method was immunoSEQ multiplex PCR; TCRdb's version includes in-frame clones alone and lacks a portion of them. The sample contains 410,000 or so clones, approximately 90% of which appear only once. Findings and caveats of the study: Breadth and depth estimates from TCRs may understate total T cell responses.

This clonotype was sampled from a person aged 18-60 years who received the Ad26.COV2.S COVID-19 vaccine or a placebo. Sequenced material: peripheral blood, taken in a trial of Ad26.COV2.S vaccine versus placebo. This chain links TRBV30 with TRBJ2-7; no firm D call. The CDR3 DNA reads as TGTGCCTGGAGTGAAGCCTACGAGCAGTACTTC. Translated, it gives CAWSEAYEQYF.